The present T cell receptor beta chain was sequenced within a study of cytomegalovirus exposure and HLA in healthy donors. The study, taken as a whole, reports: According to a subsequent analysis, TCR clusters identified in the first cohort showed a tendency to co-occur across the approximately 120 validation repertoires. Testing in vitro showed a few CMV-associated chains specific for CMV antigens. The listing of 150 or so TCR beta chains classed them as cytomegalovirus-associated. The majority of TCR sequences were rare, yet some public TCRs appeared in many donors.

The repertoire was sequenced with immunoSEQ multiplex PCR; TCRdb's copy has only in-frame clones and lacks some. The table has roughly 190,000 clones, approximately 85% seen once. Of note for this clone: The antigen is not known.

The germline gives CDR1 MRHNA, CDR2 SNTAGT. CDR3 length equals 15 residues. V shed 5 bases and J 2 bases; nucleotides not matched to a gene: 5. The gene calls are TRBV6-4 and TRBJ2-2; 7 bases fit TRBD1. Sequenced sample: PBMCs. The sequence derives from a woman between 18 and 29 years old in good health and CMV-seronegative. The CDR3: CASSWDSKNTGELFF. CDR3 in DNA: TGTGCCAGCAGTTGGGACAGCAAAAACACCGGGGAGCTGTTTTTT.